The source of this T cell receptor (beta chain) is a study of blood T cells in healthy people across ages. The overall study: Per two T cells, about one barcoded beta molecule was captured through template switching. Study-level points and caveats: There was a strong correlation between TCR beta diversity and naive T cell percentage. The recorded TCR beta diversity per million T cells decreased in a roughly linear manner with age.

The CDR3 contains 14 residues. The germline gives CDR1 DFQATT, CDR2 SNEGSKA (reference sequence). A minimum of 7 million PBMCs was isolated per sample. Comment on this clonotype: No antigen is known for it. One junction end does not reproduce the germline sequence, and a read error may be involved.

The use of a sample-barcoded 5' primer and a J-beta primer mix characterized a second PCR of roughly 6 to 12 cycles. TCRdb recomputed calls from the 5' RACE reads with MiXCR, one row per CDR3 protein. The table has over 1,500,000 distinct CDR3 sequences, 35% to 50% seen once. The rearrangement uses TRBV20-1 and TRBJ1-5; no firm D call. Material for sequencing was blood. The TCR comes from a human donor in good health. CDR3 DNA sequence: TGCAGTGTTAGAGGGCTGGGGAACAATCAGCCCCAGCATTTT. It encodes CSVRGLGNNQPQHF.